The T cell receptor beta chain under discussion was sequenced for a study of spatial heterogeneity in lung cancer. Study context: Alpha-chain sequences were consistently detected less often than beta-chain sequences.

The sample's time point: sample taken at primary tumor resection. Samples were obtained from approximately 72 donors, all untreated early-stage non-small cell lung cancer patients. Unsorted whole RNA samples from tumor, nontumor lung or frozen PBMC were sequenced. TCRdb analysed the 5' RACE reads with MiXCR anew, one entry per CDR3 protein. The sample shows about 92,000 distinct CDR3 sequences, approximately 12% of them seen only once. Germline CDR1 reads LGHDT; CDR2 reads YNNKEL (reference sequence). This CDR3 is built from 12 residues. The V gene lost 1 base and the J gene lost 11 bases, with 11 bases spanning the gap. This clonotype showed up many times. What it binds is not known. General study findings and limits: Ubiquitous expanded tumor TCRs showed up in blood more at resection than follow-up.

This sequence originates from a male donor with early-stage non-small cell lung cancer. Sequenced here: PBMCs, sampled at surgery. The chain has TRBV3-1 and TRBJ1-1; D is possibly TRBD1 (6 bases). The CDR3 loop reads CASSQAGAVAFF. The CDR3 bases are TGTGCCAGCAGCCAAGCGGGGGCTGTCGCTTTCTTT.